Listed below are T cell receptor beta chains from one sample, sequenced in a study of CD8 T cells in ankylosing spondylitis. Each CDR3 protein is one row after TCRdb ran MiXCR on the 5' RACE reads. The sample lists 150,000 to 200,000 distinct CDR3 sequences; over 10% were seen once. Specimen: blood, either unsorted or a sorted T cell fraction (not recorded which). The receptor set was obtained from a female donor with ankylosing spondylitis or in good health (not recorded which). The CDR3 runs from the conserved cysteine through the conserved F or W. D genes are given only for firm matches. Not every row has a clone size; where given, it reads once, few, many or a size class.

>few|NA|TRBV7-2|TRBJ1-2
TGTGCCAGCAGCTCCCGGGAGGGTTGGAACTATGGCTACACCTTC
CASSSREGWNYGYTF
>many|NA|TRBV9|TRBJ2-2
TGTGCCAGCAGCGTGCTTTCGGGGGTAGTCACCGGGGAGCTGTTTTTT
CASSVLSGVVTGELFF
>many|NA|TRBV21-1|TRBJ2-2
TGTGCCAGCAGCAAATGGATGACAGCAATCTCGAACACCGGGGAGCTGTTTTTT
CASSKWMTAISNTGELFF
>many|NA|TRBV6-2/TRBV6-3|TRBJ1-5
TGTGCCAGCAGTTACATGAACTTCGGGACGGCCAATCAGCCCCAGCATTTT
CASSYMNFGTANQPQHF
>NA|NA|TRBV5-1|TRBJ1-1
TGCGCCAGCAGCGATGGAGGGGTGAACACTGAAGCTTTCTTT
CASSDGGVNTEAFF
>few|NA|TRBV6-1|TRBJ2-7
TGTGCCAGCAAAGGGCAACGCTTCTCCTACGAGCAGTACTTC
CASKGQRFSYEQYF
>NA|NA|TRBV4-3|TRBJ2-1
TGCGCCAGCAGCGGTCGCTCGGGATATGAGCAGTTCTTC
CASSGRSGYEQFF
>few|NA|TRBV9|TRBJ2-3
TGTGCCAGCAGCGTAGCTCACGCAGATACGCAGTATTTT
CASSVAHADTQYF
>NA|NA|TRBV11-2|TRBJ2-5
TGTGCCAGCAGCAACGACCTTAGTGTCCTGTACTTC
CASSNDLSVLYF
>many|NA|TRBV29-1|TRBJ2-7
TGCAGCGTTGGCACAGGAACCTACGAGCAGTACTTC
CSVGTGTYEQYF
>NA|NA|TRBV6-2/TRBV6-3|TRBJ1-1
TGTGCCAGCAGTTACGACAGGACCGACATGAACACTGAAGCTTTCTTT
CASSYDRTDMNTEAFF
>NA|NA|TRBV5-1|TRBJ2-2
TGCGCCAGCAACTTTGATTGGGGGAACACCGGGGAGCTGTTTTTT
CASNFDWGNTGELFF
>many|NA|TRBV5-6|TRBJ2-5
TGTGCCAGCAGCTTGTGGCCTCAAGAGACCCAGTACTTC
CASSLWPQETQYF
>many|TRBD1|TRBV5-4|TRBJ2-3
TGTGCCAGCAGCCTACAGGGGGCCACAGATACGCAGTATTTT
CASSLQGATDTQYF
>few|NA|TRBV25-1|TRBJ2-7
TGTGCCAGCAGTGAATACAGGGGACTCGACATCGAGCAGTACTTC
CASSEYRGLDIEQYF
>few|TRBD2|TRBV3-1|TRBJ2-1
TGTGCCAGCAGCCAAGCCCCTCTAGCGGGGGCAAATGAGCAGTTCTTC
CASSQAPLAGANEQFF
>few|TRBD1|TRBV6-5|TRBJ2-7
TGTGCCAGCAGTTACGGGGGGACAGGGGTCTACGAGCAGTACTTC
CASSYGGTGVYEQYF
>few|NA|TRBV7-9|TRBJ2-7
TGTGCCAGCAGACCTATAACAGGACGCGCCTACGAGCAGTACTTC
CASRPITGRAYEQYF
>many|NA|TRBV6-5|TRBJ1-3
TGTGCCAGCAGTTACTCGGTTCCCAAACATACCTCTGGAAACACCATATATTTT
CASSYSVPKHTSGNTIYF
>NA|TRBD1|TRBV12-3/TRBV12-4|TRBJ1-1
TGTGCCAGCAGTCCCGGACAGGAGATGAACACTGAAGCTTTCTTT
CASSPGQEMNTEAFF
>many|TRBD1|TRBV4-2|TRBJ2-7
TGTGCCAGCAGCCAGACCGGGACAGGGTTTTACGAGCAGTACTTC
CASSQTGTGFYEQYF
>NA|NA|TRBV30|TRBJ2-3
TGTGCCTCCGGGACGGCGGCTGGGACAGATACGCAGTATTTT
CASGTAAGTDTQYF
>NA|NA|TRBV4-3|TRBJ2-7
TGCGCCAGCAGCCAAGATGAGGACGGGAGCTACTACGAGCAGTACTTC
CASSQDEDGSYYEQYF
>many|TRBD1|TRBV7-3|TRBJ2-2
TGTGCCAGCAGCCCCGGGACAGGGTGGCTGTTTTTT
CASSPGTGWLFF
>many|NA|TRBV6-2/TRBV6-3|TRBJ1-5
TGTGCCAGCAGGGCACCCCCAGGGGCCCAGCATTTT
CASRAPPGAQHF
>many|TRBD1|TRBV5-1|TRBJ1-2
TGCGCCAGCAGCGTACCGGGACAGCGATCTAACTATGGCTACACCTTC
CASSVPGQRSNYGYTF
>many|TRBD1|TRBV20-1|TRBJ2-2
TGCAGTGCTAGAACGGGACAGGGGGTTACCGGGGAGCTGTTTTTT
CSARTGQGVTGELFF
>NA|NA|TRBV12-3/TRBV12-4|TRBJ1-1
TGTGCCAGCAGTTTCCCGAGGGTTATGAACACTGAAGCTTTCTTT
CASSFPRVMNTEAFF
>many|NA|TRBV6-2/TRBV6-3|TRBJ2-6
TGTGCCAGCAGCTCCGTTCGACAGATCATCTCTGGGGCCAACGTCCTGACTTTC
CASSSVRQIISGANVLTF
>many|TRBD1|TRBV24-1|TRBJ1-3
TGTGCCACCAGTGATTCTACAGGGGGCGAATTTGGAAACACCATATATTTT
CATSDSTGGEFGNTIYF
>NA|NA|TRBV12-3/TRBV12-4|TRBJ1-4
TGTGCCAGCCTCTCTGCAACTAATGAAAAACTGTTTTTT
CASLSATNEKLFF
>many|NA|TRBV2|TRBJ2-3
TGTGCCAGCAGTGGCAATTCAGGGACGCAGTATTTT
CASSGNSGTQYF
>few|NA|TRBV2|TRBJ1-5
TGTGCCAGCAGTGAGACGGCAGCCGCCCGGCATTTT
CASSETAAARHF
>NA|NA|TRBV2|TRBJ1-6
TGTGCCAGCAGCGGAAGTTCGGGGGGGAATTCACCCCTCCACTTT
CASSGSSGGNSPLHF
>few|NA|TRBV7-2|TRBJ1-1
TGTGCCAGCAGCTTAGCCCTAGGGACTGAAGCTTTCTTT
CASSLALGTEAFF
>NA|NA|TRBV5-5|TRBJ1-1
TGTGCCAGCAGCTACCTTCTCTGGAGCACTGAAGCTTTCTTT
CASSYLLWSTEAFF
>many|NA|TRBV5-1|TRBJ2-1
TGCGCCAGCAGCTTGGACGGAGGTGTCTACAATGAGCAGTTCTTC
CASSLDGGVYNEQFF
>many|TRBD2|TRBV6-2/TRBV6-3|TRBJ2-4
TGTGCCAGCAGTTACTCTAGCGGGAGCTCGGACATTCAGTACTTC
CASSYSSGSSDIQYF
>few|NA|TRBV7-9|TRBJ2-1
TGTGCCAGCAGCCCAAGCGGGGAGCAGTTCTTC
CASSPSGEQFF
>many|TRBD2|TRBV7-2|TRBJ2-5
TGTGCCAGCAGCTTAACTAGCGGTAAATGGGAGACCCAGTACTTC
CASSLTSGKWETQYF
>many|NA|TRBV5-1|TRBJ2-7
TGCGCCAGCAGCTTGGGCTCACAGCAACATCTCTACGAGCAGTACTTC
CASSLGSQQHLYEQYF
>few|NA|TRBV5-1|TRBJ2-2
TGCGCCAGCAGCTTGGGACAGAAGAACACCGGGGAGCTGTTTTTT
CASSLGQKNTGELFF
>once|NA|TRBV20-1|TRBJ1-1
TGCAGTGCTAGAGATCCGAGACGAGGGGAGAACACTGAAGCTTTCTTT
CSARDPRRGENTEAFF
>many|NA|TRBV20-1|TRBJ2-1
TGCAGTGCTAGGTCCGTGGCGGGGTTTTACAATGAGCAGTTCTTC
CSARSVAGFYNEQFF
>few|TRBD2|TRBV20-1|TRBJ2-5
TGCAGTGCTAGTTCGGCTAGCGGGATCCAAGAGACCCAGTACTTC
CSASSASGIQETQYF
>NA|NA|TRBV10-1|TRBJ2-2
TGCGCCAGCAGTGAAAAAAAAAAGTCCACGCTGAACACCGGGGAGCTGTTTTTT
CASSEKKKSTLNTGELFF
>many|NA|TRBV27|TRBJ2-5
TGTGCCAGCAGTGTCAGGGTGCGGGAGACCCAGTACTTC
CASSVRVRETQYF
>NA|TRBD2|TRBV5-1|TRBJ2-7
TGCGCCAGCAGCACCAGGACTAGCGGGAGCTCCTACGAGCAGTACTTC
CASSTRTSGSSYEQYF
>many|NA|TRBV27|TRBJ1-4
TGTGCCAGCACCCCACACAGGTCAACTAATGAAAAACTGTTTTTT
CASTPHRSTNEKLFF
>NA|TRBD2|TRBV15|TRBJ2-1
TGTGCCACCAGCAGATCCGTGAGACTAGCGGGAGGTTGGAATGAGCAGTTCTTC
CATSRSVRLAGGWNEQFF
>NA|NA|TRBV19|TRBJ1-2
TGTGCCAGTGTCAAGTCCGTTCCAGACTATGGCTACACCTTC
CASVKSVPDYGYTF